The 8 T cell receptor beta chains given below trace back to one sample, sequenced in a study of blood T cell repertoires in COVID-19. The assay was immunoSEQ multiplex PCR, and TCRdb's table has in-frame clones only and misses some. The table lists approximately 45,000 clones, about 90% of them singletons. The source material was peripheral blood. The origin of the receptors is a human donor in a cohort sampled during active COVID-19.

CDR3 nucleotides: TGTGCCAGCAGTCCAGGGACAGGAGTGCGTGCTTTCTTT. Its protein is CASSPGTGVRAFF. The chain employs TRBV28 and TRBJ1-1; 8 bases line up with TRBD1. Germline CDR1 is MDHEN and CDR2 is SYDVKM. The CDR3 runs 13 residues. V gave up 5 bases and J gave up 11 bases; unmatched junction bases: 10.

The chain couples TRBV11-2 to TRBJ2-7; 12 bases map to TRBD1. Germline V gives CDR1 SGHAT, CDR2 FQNNGV. With V trimmed by 3 bases and J by 3 bases, 6 bases remained unmatched. The CDR3 has 16 residues. The CDR3 DNA reads TGTGCCAGCAGCTTGGCCGGGACAGGGGGCATCTACGAGCAGTACTTC. It specifies CASSLAGTGGIYEQYF.

This chain joins TRBV11-2 and TRBJ2-1; D may be TRBD1 (8 bases). The germline V and J ends were trimmed by 3 bases and 9 bases, with 18 bases remaining between them. The CDR3 is 15 residues long. Germline loops: CDR1 SGHAT, CDR2 FQNNGV. CDR3 in DNA: TGTGCCAGCAGCTTGGACAGGGCCCCGGGGGGTGAGCAGTTCTTC. Residues: CASSLDRAPGGEQFF.

The CDR3 DNA follows: TGTGCCAGCAGCTTAAGCCACGGGACAGGGGGAGCCAAAAACATTCAGTACTTC. Amino acid sequence: CASSLSHGTGGAKNIQYF. The V and J genes are TRBV7-9 and TRBJ2-4, with TRBD1 identical over 11 bases. Germline CDR1 reads SEHNR; CDR2 reads FQNEAQ (reference sequence). V lost 2 bases to trimming and J lost 0 bases; unmatched junction nucleotides: 6. CDR3 length: 18 amino acids.

V usage is TRBV18 and J usage is TRBJ2-1; a possible D gene is TRBD2 (5 bases). The CDR3 totals 20 residues. In germline, CDR1 is KGHSH, CDR2 LQKENI. Deletions cut 6 bases from V and 8 bases from J, with 35 bases between. CDR3 protein: CASSTSGLAYSANPRYEQFF. Written as DNA, the CDR3 is TGTGCCAGCTCGACCTCCGGACTGGCCTATAGCGCCAATCCACGGTATGAGCAGTTCTTC.

The chain recombines TRBV29-1 with TRBJ2-2, with TRBD2 as a possible D gene (5 bases). Germline values: CDR1 SQVTM, CDR2 ANQGSEA. The CDR3 totals 12 residues. V was shortened by 6 bases and J by 12 bases, with 17 bases between the two germline ends. CDR3 protein: CSVGLASGKLFF. The CDR3 DNA is TGCAGCGTCGGACTCGCTTCGGGGAAGCTGTTTTTT.

CDR3 DNA sequence: TGTGCCAGCTCACGGGACACCCATAATGAAAAACTGTTTTTT. This sequence encodes CASSRDTHNEKLFF. This chain uses TRBV18 with TRBJ1-4, with a weak D call TRBD1 (6 bases). The CDR3 runs 14 residues. Germline CDR1 is KGHSH and CDR2 is LQKENI. The V gene lost 4 bases and the J gene lost 4 bases, with 10 bases spanning the gap.

The chain carries TRBV9 and TRBJ2-5; 7 bases agree with TRBD2. CDR3 length: 15 amino acids. Germline lookup yields CDR1 SGDLS and CDR2 YYNGEE. V lost 2 bases to trimming and J lost 2 bases; unmatched junction nucleotides: 6. CDR3 sequence: CASSVGGDSQETQYF. DNA for the CDR3: TGTGCCAGCAGCGTTGGGGGGGACTCGCAAGAGACCCAGTACTTC.